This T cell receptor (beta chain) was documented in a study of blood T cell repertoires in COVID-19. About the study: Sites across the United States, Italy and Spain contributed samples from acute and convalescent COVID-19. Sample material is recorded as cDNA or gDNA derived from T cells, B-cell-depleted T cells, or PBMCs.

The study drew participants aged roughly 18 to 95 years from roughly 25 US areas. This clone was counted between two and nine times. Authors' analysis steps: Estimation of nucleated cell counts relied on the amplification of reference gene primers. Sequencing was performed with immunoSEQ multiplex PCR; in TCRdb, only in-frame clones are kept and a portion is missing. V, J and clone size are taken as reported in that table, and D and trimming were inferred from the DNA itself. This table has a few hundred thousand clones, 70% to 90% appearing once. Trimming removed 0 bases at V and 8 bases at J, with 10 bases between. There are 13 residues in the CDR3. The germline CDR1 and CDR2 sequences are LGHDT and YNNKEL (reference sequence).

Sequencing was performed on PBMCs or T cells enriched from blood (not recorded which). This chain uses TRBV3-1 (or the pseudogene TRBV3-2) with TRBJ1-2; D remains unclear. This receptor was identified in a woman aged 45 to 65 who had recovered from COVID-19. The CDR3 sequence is CASSQDGVRGYTF. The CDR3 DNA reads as TGTGCCAGCAGCCAAGACGGGGTACGCGGCTACACCTTC.